The T cell receptor (beta chain) under discussion was sequenced for a study of cytomegalovirus exposure and HLA in healthy donors. PCR used 60 Vbeta primers and 13 Jbeta primers. TCRdb's table, derived via immunoSEQ multiplex PCR, lists solely in-frame clones and lacks some. In the table there are approximately 100,000 clones, about 76% of which are singletons. On this clone itself: Its antigen remains unidentified.

The CDR3 covers 15 residues. From germline, CDR1 is SGHDN and CDR2 FVKESK. The ends were cut back, 6 bases at V and 3 bases at J, with 16 bases in the middle. Study-wide points: Per published reports, the classifier diagnosed cytomegalovirus status with high specificity and sensitivity. Likely technical artifact: a cluster of highly shared sequence variants.

The TCR was taken from a middle-aged woman in good health and CMV-seronegative. The genes are TRBV14 and TRBJ2-3; D may be TRBD2 (6 bases). What was sequenced was PBMCs. The CDR3: CASSPGLLATDTQYF. CDR3 nucleotides: TGTGCCAGCAGTCCCGGACTATTAGCAACAGATACGCAGTATTTT.